This TCR beta chain was found in a study of patients and donors after allogeneic stem cell transplantation. Germline lookup yields CDR1 SGHDT and CDR2 YYEEEE. The V end lost 3 bases, the J end lost 5 bases, and 15 bases lay between the germline ends. The CDR3 consists of 14 residues. TCRdb redid the calling of the RT-PCR reads with MiXCR, one entry per CDR3 protein. The sample gives 45,000 to 65,000 distinct CDR3 sequences, about 14% of which show up once; roughly 34% is in the top ten. The sample consisted of blood, either unsorted or a sorted T cell fraction (not recorded which). This receptor was obtained from a human donor who was either an allogeneic HSCT recipient or a stem cell or donor lymphocyte infusion donor (not recorded which). It is not recorded whose cells these are; they may come from a transplant donor. V usage is TRBV5-6 and J usage is TRBJ2-7; no clear D. This chain's CDR3 is CASSSLDSQDEQYF. The CDR3 DNA follows: TGTGCCAGCAGCTCACTCGACTCCCAGGACGAGCAGTACTTC.